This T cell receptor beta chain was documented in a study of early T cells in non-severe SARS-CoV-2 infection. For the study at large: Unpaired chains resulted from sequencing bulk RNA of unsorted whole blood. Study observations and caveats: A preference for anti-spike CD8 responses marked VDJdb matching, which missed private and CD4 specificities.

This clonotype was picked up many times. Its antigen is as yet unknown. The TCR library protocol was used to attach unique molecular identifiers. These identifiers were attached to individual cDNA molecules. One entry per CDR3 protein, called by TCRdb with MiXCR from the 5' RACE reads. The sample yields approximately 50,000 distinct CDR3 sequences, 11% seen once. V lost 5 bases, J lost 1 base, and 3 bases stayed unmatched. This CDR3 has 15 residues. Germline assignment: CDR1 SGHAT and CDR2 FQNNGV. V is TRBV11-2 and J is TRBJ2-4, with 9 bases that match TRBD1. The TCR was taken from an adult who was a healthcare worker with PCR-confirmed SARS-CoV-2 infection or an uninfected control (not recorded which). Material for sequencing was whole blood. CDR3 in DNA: TGTGCCAGCAGCCGGGACAGGGACGCCAAAAACATTCAGTACTTC. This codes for CASSRDRDAKNIQYF.